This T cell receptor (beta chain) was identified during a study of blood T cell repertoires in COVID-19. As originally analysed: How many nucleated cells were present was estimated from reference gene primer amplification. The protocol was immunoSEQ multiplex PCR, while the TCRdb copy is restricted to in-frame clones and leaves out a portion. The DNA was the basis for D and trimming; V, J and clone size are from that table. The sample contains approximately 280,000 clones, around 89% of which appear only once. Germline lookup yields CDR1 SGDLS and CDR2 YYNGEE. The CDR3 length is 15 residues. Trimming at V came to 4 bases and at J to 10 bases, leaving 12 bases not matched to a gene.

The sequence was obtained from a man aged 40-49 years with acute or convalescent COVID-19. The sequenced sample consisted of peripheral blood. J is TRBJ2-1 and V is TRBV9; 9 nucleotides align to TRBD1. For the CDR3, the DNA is TGTGCCAGCAGCCTTACCGGGACAGGGCATAGGGAGCAGTTCTTC. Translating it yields CASSLTGTGHREQFF. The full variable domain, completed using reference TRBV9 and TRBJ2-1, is DSGVTQTPKHLITATGQRVTLRCSPRSGDLSVYWYQQSLDQGLQFLIQYYNGEERAKGNILERFSAQQFPDLHSELNLSSLELGDSALYFCASSLTGTGHREQFFGPGTRLTVL.